A single T cell receptor (beta chain) is shown here with its context. Antigen specificity is unknown. The data originate from a study of cytomegalovirus exposure and HLA in healthy donors. For the study at large: Early released data comprised 80 million or so unique TCRs from HLA-typed donors. Notes on the study in general: While the bulk of TCR sequences proved rare, some public TCRs turned up in many donors. In a later analysis, HLA-associated TCR beta chains were more clonally expanded than equally common others. Using a false discovery rate of 0.05, a later analysis showed that approximately 17,000 TCR beta sequences were associated with HLA alleles.

Germline values: CDR1 MGHDK, CDR2 SYGVNS. Between the trimmed V and J ends, which lost 4 bases and 1 base, there was a span of 19 bases. The CDR3 loop spans 17 amino acids. This PCR relied on a set of 60 Vbeta primers and 13 Jbeta primers. The method was immunoSEQ multiplex PCR; TCRdb's version includes in-frame clones alone and lacks a portion of them. This sample has roughly 170,000 clones; 84% occur once, and the top ten carry around 4.9%. This sequence originates from a girl aged 5-17 years in good health and CMV-seropositive. Sequenced: PBMCs. This sequence joins TRBV25-1 and TRBJ1-1, with D possibly being TRBD1 (6 bases). The CDR3 coding sequence is TGTGCCAGCAGTGCGAACCTGGGGGGGCTAGGGAACACTGAAGCTTTCTTT. As protein: CASSANLGGLGNTEAFF.